The sequence of this T cell receptor beta chain was determined in a study of T cells in Graves' hyperthyroidism and ophthalmopathy. Trimming took 3 bases from V and 3 from J, leaving 10 bases between them. This CDR3 region has 14 residues. Germline V gene sequence: CDR1 MDHEN, CDR2 SYDVKM. The table lists this clonotype with many counts. Amplified TCR beta CDR3 regions derived from RNA transcripts. Researchers ran a first-round RT-PCR on the TCR CDR3 using the HTBI primer set. TCRdb re-analysed the multiplex PCR reads in MiXCR, keeping a single row per CDR3 protein. The sample contains about 710,000 distinct CDR3 sequences, about 16% of which appear only once. The authors obtained PBMCs from around 10 ml of fresh peripheral blood.

The sequenced material came from blood. V usage is TRBV28 and J usage is TRBJ2-3, with D perhaps TRBD1 or TRBD2 (6 bases each). The receptor was isolated from a young man with Graves' hyperthyroidism. The CDR3 loop is CASSLRGETDTQYF. DNA of the CDR3: TGTGCCAGCAGTTTGAGGGGGGAAACAGATACGCAGTATTTT.